Presented here are 8 T cell receptor beta chains from one specimen sequenced in a study of T cells after yellow fever vaccination. MiXCR was run by TCRdb on the 5' RACE reads, yielding one entry per CDR3 protein. This sample yields some 550,000 distinct CDR3 sequences, of which over 15% are seen a single time; over 11% belongs to the top ten. The sequenced sample was PBMCs, obtained 15 days after the yellow fever booster vaccination. The source of these receptors is a man under 40 who received the YFV17D yellow fever vaccine.

Written as DNA, the CDR3 is TGTGCCAGCAGCTTTTCAGGGGGCGCCCACAATGAGCAGTTCTTC. Protein sequence: CASSFSGGAHNEQFF. The chain carries TRBV7-9 and TRBJ2-1; 8 nucleotides agree with TRBD1. The CDR3 consists of 15 residues. Germline CDR1 and CDR2: SEHNR and FQNEAQ (reference sequence). V shed 3 bases and J 5 bases; nucleotides not matched to a gene: 6.

This clonotype was seen only a few times. The chain recombines TRBV7-2 with TRBJ1-1, with D perhaps TRBD1 (5 bases). V lost 1 base and J lost 11, with 14 bases in between. CDR1 and CDR2 (germline): SGHTA, FQGNSA. CDR3 length equals 13 residues. The DNA of the CDR3 is TGTGCCAGCAGCTTAGGGGTGAGGACATCGGCTTTCTTT. This gives the protein CASSLGVRTSAFF.

This clonotype was recorded a few times. The chain joins TRBV3-1 to TRBJ2-1; D is undetermined. Per germline, CDR1 LGHDT and CDR2 YNNKEL (reference sequence). The CDR3 is 15 amino acids. Trimming left V 0 bases short and J 9 bases short, with 15 bases between. The CDR3 DNA reads as TGTGCCAGCAGCCAAGATCTCGGAGATTTGGTTGAGCAGTTCTTC. Protein sequence: CASSQDLGDLVEQFF.

The sample holds a few counts of this clonotype. The gene calls are TRBV12-3 or TRBV12-4 and TRBJ1-1; D ambiguous. Trimming cost V 3 bases and J 3 bases, with 8 bases left between them. The CDR3 extends over 13 amino acids. CDR3 amino acids: CASSFWRDTEAFF. CDR3 in DNA: TGTGCCAGCAGTTTTTGGCGGGACACTGAAGCTTTCTTT.

This clonotype was picked up many times. V is TRBV28 and J is TRBJ1-6; D call uncertain. Trimming shortened V by 8 bases and J by 16 bases, and 18 bases separated the two germline ends. Germline V lookup: CDR1 MDHEN, CDR2 SYDVKM. This CDR3 has 12 residues. CDR3 sequence (DNA): TGTGCCAGCGGACGGGTCTACTATACTCTCCACTTT. It codes for CASGRVYYTLHF.

This clonotype was observed a handful of times. The V call is TRBV20-1, the J call TRBJ2-7, with 8 positions matching TRBD2. The CDR3 covers 12 residues. The trim removed 5 bases at V and 6 bases at J, leaving 6 bases unmatched. Germline CDR1 DFQATT, CDR2 SNEGSKA (reference sequence). CDR3 nucleotides: TGCAGTGCTGAGCGGGAGTATTCCGAGCAGTACTTC. It translates to CSAEREYSEQYF.

The sample holds a few counts of this clonotype. V is TRBV29-1 and J is TRBJ2-3, with 13 bases aligning to TRBD2. CDR1 and CDR2 from the germline V gene are SQVTM and ANQGSEA. The CDR3 covers 18 residues. The V gene end was trimmed by 0 bases and the J gene end by 2 bases; junction bases not matched to a gene: 8. CDR3 in amino acids: CSVEDPWTSGRATDTQYF. The CDR3 region has the DNA TGCAGCGTTGAAGATCCTTGGACTAGCGGGAGAGCCACAGATACGCAGTATTTT.

This clonotype has only a few counts. This chain links TRBV20-1 with TRBJ2-5, with D possibly being TRBD2 (5 bases). Germline V CDR1 and CDR2: DFQATT, SNEGSKA (reference sequence). The CDR3 extends over 14 amino acids. The ends were cut back, 1 base at V and 4 bases at J, with 13 bases in the middle. In DNA form, the CDR3 reads TGCAGTGCTAGAGGGGCTAGCAGGTCAGAGACCCAGTACTTC. Translation gives CSARGASRSETQYF.